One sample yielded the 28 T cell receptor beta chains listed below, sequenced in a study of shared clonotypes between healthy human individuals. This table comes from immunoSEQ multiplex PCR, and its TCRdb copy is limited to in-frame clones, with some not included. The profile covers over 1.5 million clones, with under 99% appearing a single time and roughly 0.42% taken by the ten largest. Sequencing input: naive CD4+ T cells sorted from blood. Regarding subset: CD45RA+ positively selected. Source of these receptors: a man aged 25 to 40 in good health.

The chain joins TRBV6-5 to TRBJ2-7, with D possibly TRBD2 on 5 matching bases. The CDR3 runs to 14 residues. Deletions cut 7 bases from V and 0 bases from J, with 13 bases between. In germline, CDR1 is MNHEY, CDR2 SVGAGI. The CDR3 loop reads CASKIEGYSYEQYF. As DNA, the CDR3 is TGTGCCAGCAAGATAGAGGGATACTCCTACGAGCAGTACTTC.

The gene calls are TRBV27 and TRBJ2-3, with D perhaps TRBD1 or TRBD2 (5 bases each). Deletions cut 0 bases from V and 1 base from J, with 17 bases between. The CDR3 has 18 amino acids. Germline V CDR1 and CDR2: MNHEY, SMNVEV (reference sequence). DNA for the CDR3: TGTGCCAGCAGTTTATCGGGACCTCAGGGAGCGGGCACAGATACGCAGTATTTT. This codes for CASSLSGPQGAGTDTQYF.

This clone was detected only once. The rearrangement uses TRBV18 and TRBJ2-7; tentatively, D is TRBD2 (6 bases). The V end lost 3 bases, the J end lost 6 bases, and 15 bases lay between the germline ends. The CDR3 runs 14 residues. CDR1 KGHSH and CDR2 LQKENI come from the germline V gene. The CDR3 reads CASSPGLRTVEQYF. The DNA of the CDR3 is TGTGCCAGCTCACCGGGACTCCGAACGGTCGAGCAGTACTTC.

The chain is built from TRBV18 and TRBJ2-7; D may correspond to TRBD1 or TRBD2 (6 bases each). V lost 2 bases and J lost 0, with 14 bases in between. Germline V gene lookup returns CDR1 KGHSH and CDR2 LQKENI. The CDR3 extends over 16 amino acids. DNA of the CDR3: TGTGCCAGCTCACCAATGGTGGGGGGCCACTCCTACGAGCAGTACTTC. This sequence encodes CASSPMVGGHSYEQYF.

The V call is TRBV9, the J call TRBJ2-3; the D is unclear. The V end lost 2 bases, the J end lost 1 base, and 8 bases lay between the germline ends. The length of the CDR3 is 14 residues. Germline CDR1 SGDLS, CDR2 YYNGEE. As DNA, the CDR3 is TGTGCCAGCAGCGTGAATGTTGGCACAGATACGCAGTATTTT. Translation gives CASSVNVGTDTQYF.

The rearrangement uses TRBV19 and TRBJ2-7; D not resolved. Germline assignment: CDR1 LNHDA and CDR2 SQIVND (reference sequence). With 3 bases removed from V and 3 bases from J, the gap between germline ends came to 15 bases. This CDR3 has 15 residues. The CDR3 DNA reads TGTGCCAGTAGTATTTATAGCCGGGCCGACTACGAGCAGTACTTC. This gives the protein CASSIYSRADYEQYF.

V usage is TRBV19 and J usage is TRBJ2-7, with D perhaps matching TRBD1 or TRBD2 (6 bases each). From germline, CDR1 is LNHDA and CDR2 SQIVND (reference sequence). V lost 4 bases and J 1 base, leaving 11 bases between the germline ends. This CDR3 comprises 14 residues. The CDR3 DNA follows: TGTGCCAGTAGTAAGGGGGGCCCTTCCTACGAGCAGTACTTC. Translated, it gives CASSKGGPSYEQYF.

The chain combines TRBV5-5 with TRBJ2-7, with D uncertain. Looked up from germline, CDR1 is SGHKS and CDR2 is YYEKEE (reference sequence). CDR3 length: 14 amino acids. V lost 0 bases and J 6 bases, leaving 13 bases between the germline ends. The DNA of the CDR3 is TGTGCCAGCAGCTTGGATCCCTTCTCGGGCGAGCAGTACTTC. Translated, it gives CASSLDPFSGEQYF.

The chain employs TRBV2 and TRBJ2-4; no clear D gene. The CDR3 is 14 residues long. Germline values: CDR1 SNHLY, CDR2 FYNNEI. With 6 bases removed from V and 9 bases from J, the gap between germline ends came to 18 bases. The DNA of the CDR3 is TGTGCCAGCAGCGCGGTGGCCCGTGAGACCATTCAGTACTTC. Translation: CASSAVARETIQYF.

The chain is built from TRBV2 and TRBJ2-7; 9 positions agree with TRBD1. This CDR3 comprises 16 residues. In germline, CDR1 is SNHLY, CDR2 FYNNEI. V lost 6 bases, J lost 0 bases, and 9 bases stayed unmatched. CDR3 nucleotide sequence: TGTGCCAGCAGCGGAGCGGGACAGGGTAGCTCCTACGAGCAGTACTTC. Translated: CASSGAGQGSSYEQYF.

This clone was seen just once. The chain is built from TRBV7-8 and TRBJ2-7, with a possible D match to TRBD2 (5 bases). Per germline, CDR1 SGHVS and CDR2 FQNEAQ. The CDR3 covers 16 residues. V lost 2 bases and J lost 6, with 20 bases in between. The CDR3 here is CASSLLGKSGLAEQYF. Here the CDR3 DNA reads TGTGCCAGCAGCTTACTCGGAAAATCCGGACTTGCCGAGCAGTACTTC.

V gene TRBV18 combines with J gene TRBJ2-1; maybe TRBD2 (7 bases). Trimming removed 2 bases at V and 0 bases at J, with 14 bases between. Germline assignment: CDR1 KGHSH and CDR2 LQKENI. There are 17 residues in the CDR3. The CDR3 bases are TGTGCCAGCTCACCAGGGGGGGCCCTGAGCTCCTACAATGAGCAGTTCTTC. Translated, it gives CASSPGGALSSYNEQFF. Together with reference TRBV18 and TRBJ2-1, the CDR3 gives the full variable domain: NAGVMQNPRHLVRRRGQEARLRCSPMKGHSHVYWYRQLPEEGLKFMVYLQKENIIDESGMPKERFSAEFPKEGPSILRIQQVVRGDSAAYFCASSPGGALSSYNEQFFGPGTRLTVL.

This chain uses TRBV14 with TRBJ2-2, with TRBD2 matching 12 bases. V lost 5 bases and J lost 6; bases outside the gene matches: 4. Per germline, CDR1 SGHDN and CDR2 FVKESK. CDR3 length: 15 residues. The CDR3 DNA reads TGTGCCAGCAGCGCACGACTAGCGGGGGCCGGGGAGCTGTTTTTT. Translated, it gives CASSARLAGAGELFF.

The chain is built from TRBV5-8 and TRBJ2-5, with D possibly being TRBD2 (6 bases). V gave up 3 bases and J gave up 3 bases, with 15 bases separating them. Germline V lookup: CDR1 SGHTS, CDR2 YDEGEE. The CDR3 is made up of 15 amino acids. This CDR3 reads CASSSFGAGKETQYF. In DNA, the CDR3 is TGTGCCAGCAGCTCATTTGGGGCGGGAAAAGAGACCCAGTACTTC. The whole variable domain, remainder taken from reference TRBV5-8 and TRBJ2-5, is EAGVTQSPTHLIKTRGQQATLRCSPISGHTSVYWYQQALGLGLQFLLWYDEGEERNRGNFPPRFSGRQFPNYSSELNVNALELEDSALYLCASSSFGAGKETQYFGPGTRLLVL.

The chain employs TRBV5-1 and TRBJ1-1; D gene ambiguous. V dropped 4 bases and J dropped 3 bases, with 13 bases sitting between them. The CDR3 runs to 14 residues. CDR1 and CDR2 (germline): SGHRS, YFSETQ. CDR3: CASSDTGRYTEAFF. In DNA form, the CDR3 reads TGCGCCAGCAGCGACACGGGGAGATACACTGAAGCTTTCTTT.

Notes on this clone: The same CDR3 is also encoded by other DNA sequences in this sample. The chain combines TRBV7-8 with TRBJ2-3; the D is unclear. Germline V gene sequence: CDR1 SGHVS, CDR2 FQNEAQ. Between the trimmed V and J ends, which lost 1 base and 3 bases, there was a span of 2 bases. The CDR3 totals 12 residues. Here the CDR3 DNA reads TGTGCCAGCAGCTTAGGGACAGATACGCAGTATTTT. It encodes CASSLGTDTQYF. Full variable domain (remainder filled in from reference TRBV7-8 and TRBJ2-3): GAGVSQSPRYKVAKRGQDVALRCDPISGHVSLFWYQQALGQGPEFLTYFQNEAQLDKSGLPSDRFFAERPEGSVSTLKIQRTQQEDSAVYLCASSLGTDTQYFGPGTRLTVL.

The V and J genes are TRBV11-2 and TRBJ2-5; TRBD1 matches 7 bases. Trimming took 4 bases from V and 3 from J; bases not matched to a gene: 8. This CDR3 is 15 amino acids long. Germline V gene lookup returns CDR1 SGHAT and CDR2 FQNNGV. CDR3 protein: CASSSPSQGEETQYF. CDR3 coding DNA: TGTGCCAGCAGCTCCCCGAGTCAGGGGGAAGAGACCCAGTACTTC.

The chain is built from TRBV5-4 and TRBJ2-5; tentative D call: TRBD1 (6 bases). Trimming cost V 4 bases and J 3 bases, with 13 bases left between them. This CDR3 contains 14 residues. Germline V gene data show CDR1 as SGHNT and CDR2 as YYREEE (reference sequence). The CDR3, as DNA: TGTGCCAGCAGCCGCGGACAGATTGAAGAGACCCAGTACTTC. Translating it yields CASSRGQIEETQYF.

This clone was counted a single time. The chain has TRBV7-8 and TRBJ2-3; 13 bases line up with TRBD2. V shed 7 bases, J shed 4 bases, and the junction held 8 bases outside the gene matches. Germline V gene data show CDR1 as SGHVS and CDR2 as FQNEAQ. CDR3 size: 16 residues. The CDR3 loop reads CASNPLAGGPPDTQYF. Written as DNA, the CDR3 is TGTGCCAGCAACCCACTAGCGGGAGGGCCCCCAGATACGCAGTATTTT. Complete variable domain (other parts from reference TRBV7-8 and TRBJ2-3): GAGVSQSPRYKVAKRGQDVALRCDPISGHVSLFWYQQALGQGPEFLTYFQNEAQLDKSGLPSDRFFAERPEGSVSTLKIQRTQQEDSAVYLCASNPLAGGPPDTQYFGPGTRLTVL.

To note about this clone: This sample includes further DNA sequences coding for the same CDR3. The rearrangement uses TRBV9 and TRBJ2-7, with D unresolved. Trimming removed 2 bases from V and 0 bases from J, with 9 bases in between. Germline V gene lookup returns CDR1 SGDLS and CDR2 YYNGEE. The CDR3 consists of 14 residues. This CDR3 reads CASSVGLSSYEQYF. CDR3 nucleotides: TGTGCCAGCAGCGTCGGGCTGAGCTCCTACGAGCAGTACTTC.

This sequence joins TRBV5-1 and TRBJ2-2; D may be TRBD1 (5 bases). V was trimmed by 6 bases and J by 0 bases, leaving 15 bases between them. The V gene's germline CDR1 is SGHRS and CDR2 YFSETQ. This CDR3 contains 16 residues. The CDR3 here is CASTAWIGANTGELFF. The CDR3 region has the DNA TGCGCCAGCACCGCGTGGATAGGGGCGAACACCGGGGAGCTGTTTTTT.

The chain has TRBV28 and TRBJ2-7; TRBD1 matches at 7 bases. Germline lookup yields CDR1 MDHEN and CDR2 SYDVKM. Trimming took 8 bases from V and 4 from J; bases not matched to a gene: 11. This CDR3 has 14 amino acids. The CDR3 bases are TGTGCCAGCGGTGAGACAGGGAAAAGGTACGAGCAGTACTTC. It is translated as CASGETGKRYEQYF.

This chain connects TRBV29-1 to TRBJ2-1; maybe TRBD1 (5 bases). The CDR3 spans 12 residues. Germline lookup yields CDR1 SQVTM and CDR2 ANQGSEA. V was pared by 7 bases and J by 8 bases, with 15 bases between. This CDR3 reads CSADQGGYEQFF. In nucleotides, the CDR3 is TGCAGCGCTGATCAGGGTGGCTATGAGCAGTTCTTC.

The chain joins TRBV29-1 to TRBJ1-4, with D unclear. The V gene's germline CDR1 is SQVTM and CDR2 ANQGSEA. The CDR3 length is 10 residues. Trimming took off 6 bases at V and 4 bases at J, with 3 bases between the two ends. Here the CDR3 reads CSVGNEKLFF. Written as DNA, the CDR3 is TGCAGCGTCGGTAATGAAAAACTGTTTTTT.

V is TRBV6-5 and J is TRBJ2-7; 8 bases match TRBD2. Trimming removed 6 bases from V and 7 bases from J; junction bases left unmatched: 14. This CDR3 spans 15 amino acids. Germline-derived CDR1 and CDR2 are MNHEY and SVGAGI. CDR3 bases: TGTGCCAGCAGCCGCGGACTAGCAGCCCCTTGGGAGCAGTACTTC. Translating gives CASSRGLAAPWEQYF.

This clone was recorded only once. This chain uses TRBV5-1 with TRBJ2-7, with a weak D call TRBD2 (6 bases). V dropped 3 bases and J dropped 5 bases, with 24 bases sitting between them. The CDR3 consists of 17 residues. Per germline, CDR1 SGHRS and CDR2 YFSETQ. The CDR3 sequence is CASSYPTHSGVRDEQYF. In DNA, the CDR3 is TGCGCCAGCAGCTATCCCACCCATTCGGGAGTGCGGGACGAGCAGTACTTC.

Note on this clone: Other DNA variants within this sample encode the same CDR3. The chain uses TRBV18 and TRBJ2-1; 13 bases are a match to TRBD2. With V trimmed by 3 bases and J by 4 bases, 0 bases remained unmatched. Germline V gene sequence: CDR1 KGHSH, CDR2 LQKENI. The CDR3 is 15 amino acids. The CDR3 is CASSPGLAGYNEQFF. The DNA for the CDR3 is TGTGCCAGCTCACCGGGACTAGCGGGATACAATGAGCAGTTCTTC.

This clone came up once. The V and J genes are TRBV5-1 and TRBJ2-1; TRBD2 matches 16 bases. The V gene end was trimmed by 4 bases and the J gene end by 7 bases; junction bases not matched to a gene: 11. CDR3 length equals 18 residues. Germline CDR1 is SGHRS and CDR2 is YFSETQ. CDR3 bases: TGCGCCAGCAGCCCCCCGGGACTAGCGGGAGGGCTGTTGAATGAGCAGTTCTTC. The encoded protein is CASSPPGLAGGLLNEQFF.